These T cell receptor beta chains were read from a single sample in a study of blood T cell repertoires in COVID-19. Sequencing was performed with immunoSEQ multiplex PCR; in TCRdb, only in-frame clones are kept and a portion is missing. Altogether more than 150,000 clones are present, under 85% being singletons, with the ten largest covering around 7%. The specimen sequenced was peripheral blood. These TCRs come from a human donor in a cohort sampled during active COVID-19. The conserved cysteine and the conserved F or W are not part of the CDR3 here.

v_gene | CDR3aa
TRBV18 | ASSRPRLAGDGNEQY
TRBV19 | ASSIQVTDQNTIY
TRBV11-2 | ASSFGLRGGYEQY
TRBV6-5 | ASSQQGANTEAF
TRBV4-1 | ASSQDLNQPQH
TRBV11-2 | ASSATGIYGYT
TRBV5-1 | ASSFGQGRETQY
TRBV30 | ACWDRDNEQF
TRBV30 | AWSGQGETQY
TRBV7-6 | ASSSPTSGGQETQY
TRBV9 | ASSVSRSYGYT
TRBV6-5 | ASSYSGGKYQETQY
TRBV19 | ASSFGRGMGAF
TRBV11-3 | ASSYAGQGTPGGYT